This is a list of T cell receptor beta chains from one sample in a study of CD8+ T cells in alopecia areata. Some clones are missing from TCRdb's copy, which holds only in-frame ones; the method was immunoSEQ multiplex PCR. The sample consists of about 180,000 clones, approximately 50% of them appearing once. Here the sequenced sample was CD8+ T cells sorted from blood, taken at week 52, from a patient treated with tofacitinib. The receptor source for this set is a human donor with alopecia areata. Both conserved end residues are part of each CDR3.

j_call v_call cdr3_length cdr3_aa
TRBJ2-7 TRBV13 14 CASSPGDLIYEQYF
TRBJ1-2 TRBV11-2 14 CASSSQGSNYGYTF
TRBJ1-2 TRBV29-1 13 CSVGPIANYGYTF
TRBJ2-1 TRBV4-1 14 CASSLSGGYNEQFF
TRBJ1-1 TRBV29-1 13 CSVDGGGNTEAFF
TRBJ2-2 TRBV30 13 CAWSGLGAGELFF
TRBJ2-7 TRBV30 13 CAWRLQGIYEQYF
TRBJ2-5 TRBV5-6 13 CASSLGAIETQYF
TRBJ1-1 TRBV30 11 CAWSGGAEAFF
TRBJ2-3 TRBV19 13 CASSISGTDTQYF
TRBJ2-1 TRBV19 14 CASSIVNLMNEQFF
TRBJ2-1 TRBV15 14 CATSPGLAGREQFF
TRBJ1-5 TRBV30 14 CACSPGHNNQPQHF
TRBJ2-7 TRBV7-2 13 CASSPDRALEQYF
TRBJ2-5 TRBV29-1 10 CSVEAETQYF
TRBJ2-1 TRBV7-8 11 CASTGRGEQFF
TRBJ2-5 TRBV5-6 14 CASSWAGLRETQYF
TRBJ2-1 TRBV29-1 10 CSGDPIDQFF
TRBJ2-1 TRBV30 14 CAWRRSGGYNEQFF
TRBJ2-1 TRBV19 14 CASSIWGSYNEQFF
TRBJ1-5 TRBV10-3 14 CAVWGGANNQPQHF
TRBJ1-5 TRBV18 15 CASSPTQGFDQPQHF
TRBJ2-7 TRBV29-1 15 CSVEELTSGLYEQYF
TRBJ2-5 TRBV29-1 12 CSAPWVGETQYF
TRBJ2-5 TRBV30 13 CAWSVSGAETQYF
TRBJ2-7 TRBV7-9 13 CASSSDTSREQYF
TRBJ2-3 TRBV7-9 15 CASSPRGSSTDTQYF
TRBJ2-5 TRBV15 16 CATSRDHTKYQETQYF
TRBJ2-5 TRBV10-3 14 CATSIPFDQETQYF
TRBJ2-3 TRBV11-2 12 CASSLGGATQYF
TRBJ2-1 TRBV6-5 9 CASTAEQFF
TRBJ2-5 TRBV2 13 CASSLEYQETQYF
TRBJ1-2 TRBV7-9 15 CASGLNGRVGYGYTF
TRBJ1-1 TRBV4-1 18 CASSHPVRQGGMNTEAFF
TRBJ2-2 TRBV6-4 14 CASSDGTSTGELFF
TRBJ1-4 TRBV7-9 12 CASSFGEEKLFF
TRBJ2-7 TRBV18 11 CASSPKYEQYF
TRBJ2-7 TRBV27 14 CASSLLGSLYEQYF
TRBJ2-1 TRBV9 15 CASSPTGGGPDEQFF
TRBJ1-2 TRBV6-5 13 CASSYYGGGGYTF
TRBJ2-7 TRBV29-1 15 CSAVGIGTAASEQYF
TRBJ2-3 TRBV4-3 16 CASSQDYGATTDTQYF
TRBJ1-2 TRBV5-4 14 CASSLVGGNYGYTF
TRBJ1-1 TRBV5-6 13 CASSFGPNTEAFF
TRBJ1-2 TRBV6-5 13 CASRGTDNYGYTF
TRBJ2-3 TRBV6-5 14 CASSYRGRTDTQYF
TRBJ1-6 TRBV6-5 15 CASSWERPYNSPLHF
TRBJ2-3 TRBV9 15 CASSVDGGSTDTQYF
TRBJ2-3 TRBV27 13 CASTDLPTDTQYF
TRBJ2-3 TRBV6-5 15 CASSPYGGATDTQYF
TRBJ1-1 TRBV14 13 CASTTNLNTEAFF
TRBJ2-5 TRBV7-8 18 CASRGPPSWDAPRETQYF
TRBJ2-1 TRBV11-2 13 CASSSEPADEQFF
TRBJ1-2 TRBV30 13 CAWNPTGVGGYTF